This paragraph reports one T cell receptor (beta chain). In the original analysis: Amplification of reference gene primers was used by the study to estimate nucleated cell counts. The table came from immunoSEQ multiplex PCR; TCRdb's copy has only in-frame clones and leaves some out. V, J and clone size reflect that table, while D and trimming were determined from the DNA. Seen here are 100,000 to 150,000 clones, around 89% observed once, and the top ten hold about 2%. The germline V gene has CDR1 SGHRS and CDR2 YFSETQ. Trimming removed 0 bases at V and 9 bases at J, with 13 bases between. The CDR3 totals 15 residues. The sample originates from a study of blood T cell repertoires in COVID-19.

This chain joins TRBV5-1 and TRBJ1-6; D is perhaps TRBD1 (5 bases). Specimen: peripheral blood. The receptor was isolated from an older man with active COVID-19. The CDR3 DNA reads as TGCGCCAGCAGCTTGGAAGGGACTGGCCTTTCACCCCTCCACTTT. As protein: CASSLEGTGLSPLHF.